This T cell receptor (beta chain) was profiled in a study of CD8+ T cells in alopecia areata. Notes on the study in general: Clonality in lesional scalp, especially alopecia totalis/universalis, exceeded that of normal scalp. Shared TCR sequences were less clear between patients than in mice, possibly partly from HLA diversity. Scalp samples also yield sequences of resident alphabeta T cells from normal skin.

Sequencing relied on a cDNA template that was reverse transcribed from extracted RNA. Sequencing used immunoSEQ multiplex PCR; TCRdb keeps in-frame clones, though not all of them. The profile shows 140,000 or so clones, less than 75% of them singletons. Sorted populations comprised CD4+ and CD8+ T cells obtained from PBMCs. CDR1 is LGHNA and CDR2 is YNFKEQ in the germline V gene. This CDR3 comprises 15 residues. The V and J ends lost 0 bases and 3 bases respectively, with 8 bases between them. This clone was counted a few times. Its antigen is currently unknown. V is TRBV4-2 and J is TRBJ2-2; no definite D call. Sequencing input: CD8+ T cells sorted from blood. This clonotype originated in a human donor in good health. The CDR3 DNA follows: TGTGCCAGCAGCCAAGATCAGGAGTACACCGGGGAGCTGTTTTTT. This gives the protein CASSQDQEYTGELFF.